One T cell receptor (beta chain) is described in this entry. The antigen is unknown. These data belong to a study of T cell responses to AZD1222 COVID-19 vaccine. Study results and caveats: Seropositive at baseline were only a handful of AZD1222 recipients. Females made up more of the donors, who were largely white British, and clonal diversity may have come out too low. Receipt of two AZD1222 doses was followed by a rise in Spike-specific TCR breadth and depth. Scientists sampled the repertoires only once the peak T cell response had passed.

Germline V CDR1 and CDR2: SGHRS, YFSETQ. The V and J ends lost 4 bases and 8 bases, in that order; junction bases with no gene match: 8. There are 14 residues in the CDR3. Method: immunoSEQ multiplex PCR; TCRdb's copy keeps in-frame clones and lacks some. The sample records roughly 110,000 clones, 87% being singletons. The sequence came from an adult who received the AZD1222 COVID-19 vaccine. The chain recombines TRBV5-1 with TRBJ1-4; the match to TRBD1 covers 7 bases. The sample in question was peripheral blood, obtained 28 days after the second AZD1222 dose. The CDR3 nucleotides are TGCGCCAGCAGCCGGGGGCAGGGGGGCGAAAAACTGTTTTTT. This codes for CASSRGQGGEKLFF.